Here is one TCR beta chain with its context. The antigen remains unidentified. Using immunoSEQ multiplex PCR, the repertoire was profiled, and TCRdb retains in-frame clones only, with some absent. This sample yields about 33,000 clones, of which about four fifths are seen a single time; roughly a quarter belongs to the top ten. This sample was included in a study of OX40 agonist ivuxolimab in advanced cancers. Study-level information: Patients were treated with ivuxolimab, an agonistic anti-OX40 (CD134) antibody. Cohort: about 82% men, mean age approximately 64, aged roughly 23 to 79.

Points from the study as a whole: Researchers report that CD8+ T cells had, on average, more expanded clones than CD4+.

V was shortened by 2 bases and J by 1 base, with 2 bases between the two germline ends. Germline-derived CDR1 and CDR2 are SGHTA and FQGNSA. This CDR3 spans 13 amino acids. A history of autoimmune disease or systemic immunosuppression excluded patients. This material consisted of CD4+ or CD8+ T cells sorted from blood, taken in a trial of the OX40 agonist ivuxolimab. The TCR comes from an adult with an advanced solid tumor such as melanoma, head and neck, liver or kidney cancer. The chain carries TRBV7-2 and TRBJ2-2; the D is unclear. CDR3 in DNA: TGTGCCAGCAGCTTACTGAACACCGGGGAGCTGTTTTTT. Its protein is CASSLLNTGELFF.